Given below is one T cell receptor (beta chain) in context. This entry is derived from a study of blood T cell repertoires in COVID-19. Study context: Acute and convalescent COVID-19 specimens originated in the United States, Italy and Spain. Sources were T cells, B-cell-depleted T cells, or PBMCs; the material itself was cDNA or gDNA.

CDR3 length equals 12 residues. Germline CDR1 is MDHEN and CDR2 is SYDVKM. V shed 6 bases and J shed 8 bases, with 13 bases lying between them. Authors' data handling: Using reference gene primer amplification, nucleated cell counts were estimated. Assay used: immunoSEQ multiplex PCR; TCRdb lists only in-frame clones, some missing. The DNA gave D and trimming, while V, J and clone size come from that table. Counted here are roughly 80,000 clones, 88% occurring once; the ten biggest clones make up 4.8%. The V call is TRBV28, the J call TRBJ1-1, with a tentative D call TRBD1 (5 bases). The material sequenced was peripheral blood. The sequence came from a woman over 75 with acute or convalescent COVID-19. This CDR3 is CASSQDSTEAFF. The CDR3 region has the DNA TGTGCCAGCAGCCAAGACAGTACCGAAGCTTTCTTT.